Frequency places the clone carrying this TCR beta chain as medium-sized. TRB was amplified from about 270 ng of peripheral blood genomic DNA per sample. CDR1 is LNHDA and CDR2 is SQIVND in the germline V gene (reference sequence). The CDR3 runs to 13 residues. TRB was amplified by touch-down multiplex PCR, primer pools A and B combined. TCRdb reworked the multiplex PCR reads into one entry per CDR3 protein, no DNA. The repertoire table contains 6,000 to 8,500 distinct CDR3 sequences. This sample was taken from a study of T cell clusters in autoimmune cytopenias. The clonotype was recovered from a human donor with an autoimmune cytopenia or autoimmune hepatitis (not recorded which). The V call is TRBV19, the J call TRBJ1-4; TCRdb selects TRBD1, and the lack of DNA leaves this call unchecked. Material for sequencing was peripheral blood. The CDR3 reads CATKPRGQEKLFF. The full variable domain, its missing parts supplied by reference TRBV19 and TRBJ1-4, is DGGITQSPKYLFRKEGQNVTLSCEQNLNHDAMYWYRQDPGQGLRLIYYSQIVNDFQKGDIAEGYSVSREKKESFPLTVTSAQKNPTAFYLCATKPRGQEKLFFGSGTQLSVL.